These 21 T cell receptor beta chains share one sample of origin, sequenced in a study of spatial heterogeneity in lung cancer. TCRdb re-called the 5' RACE reads with MiXCR, one entry per CDR3 protein. The sample contains 16,000 or so distinct CDR3 sequences, 3% to 4.5% of which appear only once. Time point described: sample taken at primary tumor resection. Source: normal lung tissue next to the tumor, taken at surgery. All receptors come from a male donor with early-stage non-small cell lung cancer.

In its sample, this clonotype was seen many times. The size of this beta chain means little, since it is a stray read in a library made for alpha chains. The V and J genes are TRBV11-2 and TRBJ2-1; D uncertain. This CDR3 is built from 14 residues. Trimming cost V 7 bases and J 8 bases, with 18 bases left between them. Germline V gene data show CDR1 as SGHAT and CDR2 as FQNNGV. The CDR3 sequence: CASTKEPHSYEQFF. CDR3 DNA sequence: TGTGCCAGCACCAAGGAGCCCCATAGCTATGAGCAGTTCTTC.

This clonotype was seen repeatedly, ten times or more. Being off target in a library aimed at alpha chains, this beta chain has a size of little meaning. The rearrangement links TRBV6-2 or TRBV6-3 to TRBJ2-7, with 9 positions matching TRBD2. Germline trimming cut 5 bases from V and 2 bases from J; bases unmatched to any gene: 7. CDR3 length equals 15 residues. Germline CDR1 MNHEY, CDR2 SVGEGT. CDR3 sequence (DNA): TGTGCCAGCAGTACGGGACTAGCCGATGCCTACGAGCAGTACTTC. Translating gives CASSTGLADAYEQYF.

Details on this clonotype: This beta chain is off target for a library built for alpha chains, so its abundance means little. The CDR3 loop is CASSNRGANTEAFF. DNA for the CDR3: TGTGCCAGCAGCAACAGGGGGGCGAACACTGAAGCTTTCTTT. The chain employs TRBV5-4 and TRBJ1-1; 8 bases are shared with TRBD1. The V gene end was trimmed by 4 bases and the J gene end by 1 base; junction bases not matched to a gene: 3. The V gene's germline CDR1 is SGHNT and CDR2 YYREEE (reference sequence). The CDR3 totals 14 residues. The variable domain in full, with the rest retrieved from reference TRBV5-4 and TRBJ1-1, is ETGVTQSPTHLIKTRGQQVTLRCSSQSGHNTVSWYQQALGQGPQFIFQYYREEENGRGNFPPRFSGLQFPNYSSELNVNALELDDSALYLCASSNRGANTEAFFGQGTRLTVV.

This clonotype was counted ten times or more. Within a library made for alpha chains, this beta chain is off target, and its count is uninformative. The V gene is TRBV27, the J gene TRBJ2-7, with a possible D match to TRBD1 (5 bases). Germline CDR1 is MNHEY and CDR2 is SMNVEV (reference sequence). Trimming cost V 6 bases and J 6 bases, with 21 bases left between them. CDR3 length: 15 amino acids. CDR3 region: CASSSRQPLAGEQYF. CDR3 nucleotides: TGTGCCAGCAGCTCGAGACAGCCCCTTGCAGGCGAGCAGTACTTC.

This clonotype was counted ten times or more. A much larger clone differs from this one at a single base, so this may be a read error. This beta chain slipped into a library made for alpha chains as a stray read, so its size is not meaningful. The rearrangement joins TRBV5-4 to TRBJ2-6; either TRBD1 or TRBD2 may fit D (5 bases each). Germline V gives CDR1 SGHNT, CDR2 YYREEE (reference sequence). This CDR3 spans 21 amino acids. CDR3 sequence: CASSVLMTRGRDTSGTNVLTF. DNA for the CDR3: TGTGCCAGCAGCGTGTTAATGACCCGGGGCAGGGATACGTCTGGGACCAACGTCCTGACTTTC.

Regarding this clonotype: Because the library targeted alpha chains, this beta chain is an off-target read whose size means little. The J gene is TRBJ2-7, the V gene TRBV6-2 or TRBV6-3; 13 bases are a match to TRBD2. Germline CDR1 is MNHEY and CDR2 is SVGEGT. The trim removed 8 bases at V and 4 bases at J, leaving 11 bases unmatched. CDR3 length: 16 amino acids. This CDR3 is CASRRRTSGGVYEQYF. The CDR3 DNA is TGTGCCAGCCGGCGAAGGACTAGCGGGGGTGTATACGAGCAGTACTTC.

This clonotype came up many times. Because the library targeted alpha chains, this beta chain is an off-target read whose size means little. The rearrangement uses TRBV5-4 and TRBJ2-1; D is unclear. There are 15 residues in the CDR3. The germline V and J ends were trimmed by 5 bases and 2 bases, with 14 bases remaining between them. Per germline, CDR1 SGHNT and CDR2 YYREEE (reference sequence). The CDR3 protein is CASSSDPTAYNEQFF. CDR3 bases: TGTGCCAGCAGTTCCGATCCTACCGCCTACAATGAGCAGTTCTTC.

About this clonotype: Because the library targeted alpha chains, this beta chain is an off-target read whose size means little. This chain connects TRBV4-1 to TRBJ2-2; the D gene is possibly TRBD2 (7 bases). The CDR3 covers 20 residues. The germline V and J ends were trimmed by 0 bases and 5 bases, with 25 bases remaining between them. Germline V CDR1 and CDR2: MGHRA, YSYEKL. CDR3 sequence: CASSQDSREAWAGDTGELFF. In DNA form, the CDR3 reads TGCGCCAGCAGCCAAGATTCCCGGGAGGCTTGGGCAGGGGATACCGGGGAGCTGTTTTTT.

This clonotype was counted many times. This beta chain is an off-target read within a library intended for alpha chains, so its frequency means little. This chain's CDR3 is CASSPIPGQTQYF. CDR3 coding DNA: TGCGCCAGCAGTCCGATTCCGGGACAGACCCAGTACTTC. The J gene is TRBJ2-5, the V gene TRBV23-1, with D perhaps matching TRBD1 or TRBD2 (5 bases each). TRBV23-1 qualifies as an ORF whose function is uncertain. The CDR3 covers 13 residues. V was cut by 4 bases and J by 6 bases, with 12 bases left in between.

In its sample, this clonotype is medium-sized. Because this beta chain is a stray read in a library intended to capture alpha chains, its abundance should not be given much weight. The chain is built from TRBV28 and TRBJ1-2; tentatively, D is TRBD1 (5 bases). V dropped 2 bases and J dropped 4 bases, with 11 bases sitting between them. The CDR3 is 14 amino acids. Germline V gives CDR1 MDHEN, CDR2 SYDVKM. The DNA for the CDR3 is TGTGCCAGCAGTTTAGCAGGGATCGGCTATGGCTACACCTTC. It codes for CASSLAGIGYGYTF.

This clonotype was counted at least ten times. As an off-target read in a library built for alpha chains, this beta chain has a frequency of little significance. The chain links TRBV7-8 to TRBJ1-1, with 7 bases lining up with TRBD1. The J segment lost 3 bases and the V segment lost 5 bases, leaving 3 bases of the junction unmatched. The CDR3 extends over 13 amino acids. Germline V CDR1 and CDR2: SGHVS, FQNEAQ. The CDR3 nucleotides are TGTGCCAGCAGCATCGACAGGGACACTGAAGCTTTCTTT. Protein sequence: CASSIDRDTEAFF.

Many counts were recorded for this clonotype. This beta chain is off target for a library built for alpha chains, so its abundance means little. The chain is built from TRBV29-1 and TRBJ2-3, with D uncertain. Germline V gene lookup returns CDR1 SQVTM and CDR2 ANQGSEA. This CDR3 has 11 residues. V was cut by 8 bases and J by 4 bases, with 10 bases left in between. CDR3 loop: CSPPGPDTQYF. In DNA, the CDR3 is TGCAGCCCCCCAGGACCAGATACGCAGTATTTT.

The sample holds many counts of this clonotype. Little can be read into the size of this beta chain, an off-target read in a library designed for alpha chains. The gene calls are TRBV7-8 and TRBJ1-2; TRBD1 might be the D (5 bases). Trimming removed 4 bases from V and 7 bases from J, with 16 bases in between. Germline values: CDR1 SGHVS, CDR2 FQNEAQ. The CDR3 runs to 14 residues. DNA of the CDR3: TGTGCCAGCAGCTCCCGGGACGGGAGCAGTGGCTACACCTTC. It codes for CASSSRDGSSGYTF.

This clonotype was recorded many times. This beta chain is off target for a library built for alpha chains, so its abundance means little. The chain combines TRBV6-5 with TRBJ1-1; possible D gene TRBD1, 5 bases. The V gene lost 6 bases and the J gene lost 1 base, with 9 bases spanning the gap. The CDR3 length is 13 residues. CDR1 is MNHEY and CDR2 is SVGAGI in the germline V gene. The CDR3 sequence: CASRGVGNTEAFF. The CDR3 nucleotides read TGTGCCAGCAGAGGGGTTGGGAACACTGAAGCTTTCTTT.

In its sample, this clonotype was seen many times. This beta chain is a stray read from a library made for alpha chains; its abundance is not meaningful. The CDR3 loop is CASSPTSGASNEQFF. CDR3 in DNA: TGTGCCAGCAGCCCGACTAGCGGAGCAAGTAATGAGCAGTTCTTC. The genes are TRBV7-2 and TRBJ2-1; the match to TRBD2 covers 9 bases. The V gene's germline CDR1 is SGHTA and CDR2 FQGNSA. The trim removed 5 bases at V and 7 bases at J, leaving 9 bases unmatched. The CDR3 consists of 15 residues. Looking up the rest from reference TRBV7-2 and TRBJ2-1 gives the full variable domain: GAGVSQSPSNKVTEKGKDVELRCDPISGHTALYWYRQSLGQGLEFLIYFQGNSAPDKSGLPSDRFSAERTGGSVSTLTIQRTQQEDSAVYLCASSPTSGASNEQFFGPGTRLTVL.

This clonotype was seen more than once but under ten times. With the library built for alpha chains, this beta chain is off target and its frequency is not meaningful. V gene TRBV19 combines with J gene TRBJ2-1, with 9 bases that match TRBD2. Losses at the gene ends were 5 bases for V and 5 bases for J; bases not matched to a gene: 19. This CDR3 has 19 amino acids. Germline CDR1 LNHDA, CDR2 SQIVND (reference sequence). The CDR3 is CASSVDGTSSPIANNEQFF. In nucleotides, the CDR3 is TGTGCCAGTAGTGTGGACGGGACTAGCAGCCCCATTGCGAACAATGAGCAGTTCTTC.

This clonotype was detected many times. This beta chain is a stray sequence in a library constructed for alpha chains; its clone size is not meaningful. The CDR3 region is CASSRWTGDIDTQYF. CDR3 nucleotides: TGTGCCAGCAGCCGTTGGACAGGGGACATAGATACGCAGTATTTT. The chain joins TRBV3-1 to TRBJ2-3, with 9 bases matching TRBD1. In germline, CDR1 is LGHDT, CDR2 YNNKEL (reference sequence). With V trimmed by 4 bases and J by 5 bases, 7 bases remained unmatched. The CDR3 has 15 residues.

This clonotype was seen at least ten times. As an off-target read in a library built for alpha chains, this beta chain has a frequency of little significance. The chain joins TRBV7-2 to TRBJ1-2; D gene unclear. The ends were cut back, 4 bases at V and 5 bases at J, with 5 bases in the middle. The CDR3 is made up of 11 amino acids. In germline, CDR1 is SGHTA, CDR2 FQGNSA. DNA for the CDR3: TGTGCCAGCAGCTCGAATTATGGCTACACCTTC. It translates to CASSSNYGYTF.

In this sample, this clonotype turned up many times. At one of its ends the junction is not consistent with the germline gene, which may arise from a read error. The size of this beta chain means little, since it is a stray read in a library made for alpha chains. The chain has TRBV7-9 and TRBJ2-3; either TRBD1 or TRBD2 may supply D (5 bases each). The CDR3 spans 15 residues. The V gene's germline CDR1 is SEHNR and CDR2 FQNEAQ (reference sequence). The CDR3 loop reads CASRLAGTDTDTQYF. The CDR3 DNA sequence: TGTGCCAGCAGATTAGCTGGGACGGACACAGATACGCAGTATTTT.

This clonotype was detected many times. This beta chain is off target for a library built for alpha chains, so its abundance means little. V gene TRBV4-2 combines with J gene TRBJ2-1, with 9 bases that match TRBD2. Germline V gene lookup returns CDR1 LGHNA and CDR2 YNFKEQ. The V and J ends lost 2 bases and 6 bases, in that order; junction bases with no gene match: 8. The length of the CDR3 is 16 residues. Here the CDR3 DNA reads TGTGCCAGCAGCCAAATGGGCGCGGGAGGGGTCAATGAGCAGTTCTTC. This codes for CASSQMGAGGVNEQFF.

The sample holds many counts of this clonotype. This beta chain represents an off-target read in a library built for alpha chains; its size is of limited meaning. The chain has TRBV28 and TRBJ1-4; D not resolved. The CDR3 is made up of 12 amino acids. The germline V gene has CDR1 MDHEN and CDR2 SYDVKM. Written as DNA, the CDR3 is TGTGCGACCGCCTTGGGGAATGAAAAACTGTTTTTT. Encoded protein: CATALGNEKLFF. The full variable domain, with the rest looked up from reference TRBV28 and TRBJ1-4, is DVKVTQSSRYLVKRTGEKVFLECVQDMDHENMFWYRQDPGLGLRLIYFSYDVKMKEKGDIPEGYSVSREKKERFSLILESASTNQTSMYLCATALGNEKLFFGSGTQLSVL.